Below are 20 T cell receptor beta chains sequenced from a single sample in a study of blood T cell repertoires in COVID-19. The data were produced by immunoSEQ multiplex PCR, yet TCRdb's version contains in-frame clones alone and is incomplete. This table holds 300,000 to 400,000 clones, 70% to 90% found once. Sequencing was carried out using PBMCs or T cells enriched from blood (not recorded which). These receptors originate from a middle-aged woman with acute COVID-19.

The chain uses TRBV5-4 and TRBJ2-5; 10 bases align to TRBD1. This CDR3 comprises 15 residues. The J segment lost 0 bases and the V segment lost 7 bases, leaving 6 bases of the junction unmatched. CDR1 and CDR2 from the germline V gene are SGHNT and YYREEE (reference sequence). Here the CDR3 DNA reads TGTGCCAGCCACGCGGGACAGGGGTACCAAGAGACCCAGTACTTC. Protein: CASHAGQGYQETQYF.

For the CDR3, the DNA is TGCGCCAGCAGCTTGCCCGGGACTAGCGGACTTGTCACAGATACGCAGTATTTT. Translated: CASSLPGTSGLVTDTQYF. The V and J genes are TRBV5-1 and TRBJ2-3, with 11 bases that match TRBD2. CDR3 size: 18 residues. The junction had 9 bases not matched to a gene; V was cut back by 1 base and J by 2 bases. The germline CDR1 and CDR2 sequences are SGHRS and YFSETQ.

This sequence joins TRBV25-1 and TRBJ2-7; 8 bases line up with TRBD1. V gave up 8 bases and J gave up 3 bases; unmatched junction bases: 21. CDR1 and CDR2 from the germline V gene are MGHDK and SYGVNS. The CDR3 is made up of 18 amino acids. DNA for the CDR3: TGTGCCAGCGGCTACCTGACAGGGGTTGGCGATCTCAACTACGAGCAGTACTTC. It translates to CASGYLTGVGDLNYEQYF.

The genes are TRBV7-6 and TRBJ2-5; possible D gene TRBD2, 7 bases. CDR3 length equals 16 residues. Trimming shortened V by 4 bases and J by 4 bases, and 19 bases separated the two germline ends. Germline CDR1 reads SGHVS; CDR2 reads FNYEAQ. The CDR3 spells CASSSPRGEGGETQYF. DNA of the CDR3: TGTGCCAGCAGCTCCCCCCGGGGGGAGGGGGGAGAGACCCAGTACTTC.

The gene calls are TRBV5-1 and TRBJ2-7, with 9 nucleotides matching TRBD1. The V and J ends lost 5 bases and 6 bases, in that order; junction bases with no gene match: 15. This CDR3 contains 16 residues. Germline V gene lookup returns CDR1 SGHRS and CDR2 YFSETQ. The DNA for the CDR3 is TGCGCCAGCAGTTCCGGGGACAGGGTAGGGGTTAGCGAGCAGTACTTC. This encodes CASSSGDRVGVSEQYF. The variable domain in full, completed from reference TRBV5-1 and TRBJ2-7, reads KAGVTQTPRYLIKTRGQQVTLSCSPISGHRSVSWYQQTPGQGLQFLFEYFSETQRNKGNFPGRFSGRQFSNSRSEMNVSTLELGDSALYLCASSSGDRVGVSEQYFGPGTRLTVT.

This clone was detected a few times. The chain carries TRBV27 and TRBJ2-2, with D possibly matching TRBD1 (5 bases). Trimming cost V 1 base and J 2 bases, with 11 bases left between them. Germline assignment: CDR1 MNHEY and CDR2 SMNVEV (reference sequence). This CDR3 spans 16 amino acids. The CDR3 nucleotides read TGTGCCAGCAGTTTATGGGCTGGACAAAACACCGGGGAGCTGTTTTTT. Residues: CASSLWAGQNTGELFF.

The rearrangement uses TRBV6-5 and TRBJ2-7; the D is unclear. Trimming removed 4 bases from V and 2 bases from J, with 9 bases in between. The CDR3 is 13 amino acids. Germline V gene lookup returns CDR1 MNHEY and CDR2 SVGAGI. The CDR3 protein is CASSFYGAYEQYF. The DNA of the CDR3 is TGTGCCAGCAGTTTCTATGGAGCCTACGAGCAGTACTTC.

V gene TRBV9 combines with J gene TRBJ2-1; 7 bases align to TRBD2. The CDR3 is 14 residues long. Losses at the gene ends were 1 base for V and 9 bases for J; bases not matched to a gene: 7. CDR1 is SGDLS and CDR2 is YYNGEE in the germline V gene. The CDR3 sequence is CASSVLVGGVEQFF. DNA for the CDR3: TGTGCCAGCAGCGTATTGGTGGGAGGGGTTGAGCAGTTCTTC.

The rearrangement links TRBV13 to TRBJ2-5; 12 bases are shared with TRBD1. Germline V gene lookup returns CDR1 PRHDT and CDR2 FYEKMQ (reference sequence). The CDR3 length is 17 residues. V trimming: 3 bases; J trimming: 5 bases; junction bases outside the gene matches: 10. Here the CDR3 reads CASSLGTGGARGETQYF. CDR3 sequence (DNA): TGTGCCAGCAGCTTGGGGACAGGGGGCGCCCGGGGGGAGACCCAGTACTTC.

The rearrangement uses TRBV7-2 and TRBJ2-7; 7 bases align to TRBD2. V gave up 5 bases and J gave up 2 bases; unmatched junction bases: 6. The CDR3 is 14 residues long. Per the germline V gene, CDR1 is SGHTA and CDR2 is FQGNSA. The CDR3 DNA follows: TGTGCCAGCAGCCGGGCTAGCGGAACCTACGAGCAGTACTTC. It translates to CASSRASGTYEQYF.

The V call is TRBV2, the J call TRBJ1-5; a possible D gene is TRBD1 (6 bases). The CDR3 length is 14 residues. Germline CDR1 and CDR2: SNHLY and FYNNEI. V was clipped by 8 bases and J by 6 bases, with 17 bases between them. CDR3: CASGREDSLQPQHF. The CDR3 coding sequence is TGTGCCAGCGGGCGAGAGGACAGTCTTCAGCCCCAGCATTTT.

This chain connects TRBV4-3 to TRBJ2-4, with TRBD1 matching 11 bases. This CDR3 has 16 residues. CDR1 is LGHNA, CDR2 YSLEER, per germline. With 3 bases clipped from V and 9 bases from J, the junction kept 10 bases outside the gene matches. The CDR3 is CASSQEGQGARSIQYF. As DNA, the CDR3 is TGCGCCAGCAGCCAGGAAGGACAGGGGGCGCGGAGCATTCAGTACTTC.

This rearrangement joins TRBV5-4 to TRBJ1-2; 12 positions agree with TRBD1. With V trimmed by 4 bases and J by 4 bases, 5 bases remained unmatched. From germline, CDR1 is SGHNT and CDR2 YYREEE (reference sequence). This CDR3 has 15 residues. CDR3 bases: TGTGCCAGCAGCGCACCGGGACAGGGGGCCTATGGCTACACCTTC. This encodes CASSAPGQGAYGYTF.

The V call is TRBV21-1, the J call TRBJ2-1; the D segment call TRBD2 is taken from the table without a DNA check. TRBV21-1 counts as a pseudogene. The CDR3 is 16 residues long. CDR3 in amino acids: CASSKGRGKRINEQFF. CDR3 bases: TGTGCCAGCAGCAAAGGGCGGGGGAAAAGAATAAATGAGCAGTTCTTC.

The genes are TRBV7-9 and TRBJ1-4; 7 nucleotides align to TRBD1. Trimming removed 2 bases from V and 4 bases from J; junction bases left unmatched: 4. Germline CDR1 and CDR2: SEHNR and FQNEAQ (reference sequence). CDR3 length: 15 amino acids. For the CDR3, the DNA is TGTGCCAGCAGCTTATTCCGGGACAGTAATGAAAAACTGTTTTTT. Translation: CASSLFRDSNEKLFF.

J is TRBJ2-7 and V is TRBV10-3, with a possible D match to TRBD2 (5 bases). The germline V and J ends were trimmed by 3 bases and 5 bases, with 14 bases remaining between them. Germline assignment: CDR1 ENHRY and CDR2 SYGVKD. The CDR3 extends over 14 amino acids. The CDR3 sequence: CAISELSSRDEQYF. The CDR3 DNA sequence: TGTGCCATCAGTGAACTAAGTTCGAGGGACGAGCAGTACTTC.

The rearrangement joins TRBV3-1 (or the pseudogene TRBV3-2) to TRBJ1-2; TRBD1 matches at 7 bases. This CDR3 contains 14 residues. J lost 8 bases, V lost 0 bases, and 6 bases had no gene match. Germline values: CDR1 LGHDT, CDR2 YNNKEL (reference sequence). This CDR3 is CASSQDYRGGGYTF. CDR3 DNA sequence: TGTGCCAGCAGCCAAGATTACAGGGGTGGGGGCTACACCTTC.

This clone was seen once. The chain couples TRBV29-1 to TRBJ2-5, with 8 bases lining up with TRBD2. CDR3 length: 16 residues. V trimming: 6 bases; J trimming: 7 bases; junction bases outside the gene matches: 19. In germline, CDR1 is SQVTM, CDR2 ANQGSEA. DNA of the CDR3: TGCAGCGTCGTCCCTCTCCACAAAAGCGGGAGAGGGACCCAGTACTTC. Residues: CSVVPLHKSGRGTQYF.

The chain combines TRBV28 with TRBJ1-6, with D uncertain. From germline, CDR1 is MDHEN and CDR2 SYDVKM. The V end lost 11 bases, the J end lost 2 bases, and 13 bases lay between the germline ends. CDR3 length: 14 residues. The CDR3 reads CAGATHAYNSPLHF. For the CDR3, the DNA is TGTGCCGGAGCAACCCACGCCTATAATTCACCCCTCCACTTT.

V usage is TRBV2 and J usage is TRBJ1-6; D is possibly TRBD1 (5 bases). The V gene's germline CDR1 is SNHLY and CDR2 FYNNEI. The CDR3 has 14 residues. Trimming pared 6 bases from V and 10 bases from J, leaving 16 bases between. Here the CDR3 DNA reads TGTGCCAGCAGGACGGACATCCCAAAATCACCCCTCCACTTT. Its protein is CASRTDIPKSPLHF. Complete variable domain (other parts from reference TRBV2 and TRBJ1-6): EPEVTQTPSHQVTQMGQEVILRCVPISNHLYFYWYRQILGQKVEFLVSFYNNEISEKSEIFDDQFSVERPDGSNFTLKIRSTKLEDSAMYFCASRTDIPKSPLHFGNGTRLTVT.